The sequence of this T cell receptor (beta chain) was determined in a study of spatial heterogeneity in lung cancer. Overall study: A consistent excess of beta-chain over alpha-chain sequences was detected. Across tumor regions, counts of TCR transcripts showed a strong correlation with a T cell module score derived from matched bulk RNA-seq.

The time point here: sample taken at primary tumor resection. Unsorted whole RNA samples from tumor, nontumor lung or frozen PBMC were sequenced. TCRdb reprocessed the 5' RACE reads with MiXCR, giving one entry per CDR3 protein. The sample holds 5,000 to 7,000 distinct CDR3 sequences; about 16% are singletons and the top ten take 11%. V shed 5 bases and J shed 8 bases, with 10 bases lying between them. The CDR3 is 13 amino acids. Germline V gene data show CDR1 as KGHSH and CDR2 as LQKENI. This clonotype counts as medium-sized (0.01 to 0.1%). Its antigen is not identified. Whole-study findings and limits: When ubiquitous and regional expanded TCRs were counted, their numbers tracked ubiquitous and regional nonsynonymous mutations, respectively. Counts of expanded intratumoral alpha and beta TCRs tracked tumor mutation counts.

The source material was lung tumor tissue, sampled at surgery. The chain carries TRBV18 and TRBJ1-6; TRBD1 might be the D (5 bases). The clonotype was recovered from a male donor with early-stage non-small cell lung cancer. In nucleotides, the CDR3 is TGTGCCAGCTCAGAGGGGAGGGATTCACCCCTCCACTTT. Translated, it gives CASSEGRDSPLHF.